A single T cell receptor (beta chain) is shown here with its context. Its target antigen remains unknown. Qualities for individual bases were not recorded, and no much larger clone is one base off. Donors were 39 systemically healthy Caucasian individuals from Russia aged roughly 6 to 90 years. Ten milliliters of peripheral blood were drawn from each donor into EDTA-treated Vacutainer tubes. Ficoll-Paque density-gradient centrifugation was used to isolate PBMCs, with at least 7 million per sample. Trizol reagent was used to extract total RNA from the PBMCs, yielding at least 5.5 micrograms per sample. For every donor, flow cytometry on a PBMC aliquot measured the percentage of naive CD45RAhigh/CD27high T cells. The data belong to a study of blood T cells in healthy people across ages (dated by TCRdb to between 2014 and 2017). Study-wide context: In model experiments, template switching captured about one uniquely barcoded TCR beta cDNA molecule for every two T cells. To track age-related changes in TCR beta repertoire diversity, the study relied on deep sequencing normalized with unique cDNA molecular identifiers. The donors were split into four age groups: young (average roughly 15 years), middle-aged (more than 35), aged (around 67) and long-lived (about 82). To avoid experimental bias, donors of different ages were distributed randomly across sequencing lanes. For two donors (one aged 18 to 30 and one aged 80 or older), the study analyzed two additional independent replicas of 1 million unique cDNA reads from the same blood draw.

The method was 5' RACE. This sample was sequenced with an Illumina HiSeq 2500. A second roughly 6 to 11 cycle PCR used a sample-barcoded 5' primer and a J-beta primer mix. A unique molecular identifier was introduced onto each TCR beta cDNA molecule by a template-switch 5' adaptor carrying 12 random nucleotides. Each sample yielded at least 3 million CDR3-containing paired-end reads. First-strand cDNA was synthesized from all RNA with the Mint cDNA synthesis kit, primed by a TRBC-specific oligonucleotide. Following uracil-DNA glycosylase treatment, all cDNA underwent a first 18-cycle PCR with the universal primers M1SS and BC2_uni_R. The paper's data handling went like this. For normalization, 1 million high-quality reads were randomly selected from each sample, with every read carrying a distinct molecular identifier. Reads sharing molecular identifiers were discarded rather than binned into consensus sequences. MiTCR, with a Q25 quality threshold and the strictest error-elimination algorithm, was used for CDR3 identification, clonotype clustering and error correction. A nonparametric unseen species model with Euler transformation was used to estimate a lower bound on total TCR beta diversity. TCRdb reprocessed the public reads (quality trimming at Q25 with fastp, clone calling with MiXCR) and kept in-frame beta chains. Under each unique CDR3 protein, matching rows form one entry showing the most common genes and DNA. Here the V and J calls rest on TCRdb's processing, not on the authors' analysis. This sample is represented by approximately 1,000,000 distinct CDR3 sequences; around two fifths of them were singletons. The ten largest make up under 15% of the sample.

Here is what the overall study found, with its caveats: Estimates of total diversity based on one million sequenced T cells were regarded as lower bounds and as underestimates. The percentage of naive T cells measured by flow cytometry correlated strongly with observed TCR beta diversity. The CMV infection status of donors was not known, potentially confounding age-related changes in expanded clonotypes. Since profiling was done on bulk unsorted PBMCs, naive and antigen-experienced compartments could not be conclusively compared. Compared with the aged group, the long-lived group had more naive CD4+ T cells, fewer expanded clones and increased TCR diversity, suggesting age selection. Observed TCR beta diversity per million T cells fell roughly linearly with age, and a significant reduction was already apparent by age about 43.

The TCR sequence derives from a man aged 18 to 30 in good health. The sample was blood.

The DNA sequence is as follows: TGCAGCGTTGAAGGCAGGGAGGGCACTGAAGCTTTCTTT. Protein translation: CSVEGREGTEAFF. The chain was built from TRBV29-1 and TRBJ1-1; D gene: possibly TRBD1, on 5 matching bases. Via the germline V gene, CDR1 is SQVTM and CDR2 ANQGSEA. The CDR3 measures 13 amino acids from cysteine to phenylalanine. Only CDR3 DNA remains: 39 bases, in frame from the first base. The trim is 1 base for V and 4 bases for J, with a gap of 10 bases between the germline ends.